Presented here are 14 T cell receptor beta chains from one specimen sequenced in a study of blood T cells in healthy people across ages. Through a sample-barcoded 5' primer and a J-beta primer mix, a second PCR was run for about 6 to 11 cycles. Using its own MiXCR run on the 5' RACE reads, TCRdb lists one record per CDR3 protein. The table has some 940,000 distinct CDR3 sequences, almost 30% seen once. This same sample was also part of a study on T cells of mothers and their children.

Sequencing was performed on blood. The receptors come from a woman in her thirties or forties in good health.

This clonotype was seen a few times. In DNA form, the CDR3 reads TGTGCCACCAGTGGAGGGGGAAGGGTAGAGACCCAGTACTTC. This encodes CATSGGGRVETQYF. The chain joins TRBV24-1 to TRBJ2-5, with a weak D call TRBD1 (6 bases). Germline CDR1 is KGHDR and CDR2 is SFDVKD. V was pared by 5 bases and J by 4 bases, with 13 bases between. This CDR3 has 14 residues.

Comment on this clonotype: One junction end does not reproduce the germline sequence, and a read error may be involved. In nucleotides, the CDR3 is TGTGCCAGCAGTTTAAAGGGAGGCTTCACCTTC. Amino acid sequence: CASSLKGGFTF. This chain uses TRBV28 with TRBJ1-2; D gene ambiguous. Looked up from germline, CDR1 is MDHEN and CDR2 is SYDVKM. This CDR3 is 11 amino acids long.

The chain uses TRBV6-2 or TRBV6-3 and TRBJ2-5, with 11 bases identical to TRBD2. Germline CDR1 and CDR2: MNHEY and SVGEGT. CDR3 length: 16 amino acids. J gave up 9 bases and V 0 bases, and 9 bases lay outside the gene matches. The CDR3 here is CASSYSSSGGAGPQYF. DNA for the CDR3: TGTGCCAGCAGTTACTCGAGTAGCGGGGGGGCCGGGCCCCAGTACTTC.

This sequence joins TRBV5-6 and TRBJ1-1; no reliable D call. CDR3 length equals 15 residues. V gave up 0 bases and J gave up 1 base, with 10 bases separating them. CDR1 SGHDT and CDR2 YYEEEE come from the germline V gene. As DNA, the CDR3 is TGTGCCAGCAGCTTGGCCGCAGTTCGGAACACTGAAGCTTTCTTT. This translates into CASSLAAVRNTEAFF.

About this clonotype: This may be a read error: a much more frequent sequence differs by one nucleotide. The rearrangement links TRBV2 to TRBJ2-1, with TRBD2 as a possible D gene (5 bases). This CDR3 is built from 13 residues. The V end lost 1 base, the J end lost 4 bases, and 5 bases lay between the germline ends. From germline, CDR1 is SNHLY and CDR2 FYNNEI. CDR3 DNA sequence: TGTGCCAGCAGTGAAGGGGAGTACAATGAGCAGTTCTTC. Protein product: CASSEGEYNEQFF.

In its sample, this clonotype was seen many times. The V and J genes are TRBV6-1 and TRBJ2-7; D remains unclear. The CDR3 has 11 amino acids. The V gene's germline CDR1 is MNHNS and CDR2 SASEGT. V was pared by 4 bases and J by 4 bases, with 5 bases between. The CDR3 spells CASSAPYEQYF. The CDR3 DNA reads TGTGCCAGCAGTGCTCCGTACGAGCAGTACTTC.

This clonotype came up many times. The CDR3 DNA is TGCGCCAGCAGCCCCGTGGGACAGGTGGCCTACGAGCAGTACTTC. Translated: CASSPVGQVAYEQYF. The rearrangement uses TRBV4-1 and TRBJ2-7; 8 bases fit TRBD1. The germline V gene has CDR1 MGHRA and CDR2 YSYEKL. There are 15 residues in the CDR3. With V trimmed by 4 bases and J by 2 bases, 7 bases remained unmatched.

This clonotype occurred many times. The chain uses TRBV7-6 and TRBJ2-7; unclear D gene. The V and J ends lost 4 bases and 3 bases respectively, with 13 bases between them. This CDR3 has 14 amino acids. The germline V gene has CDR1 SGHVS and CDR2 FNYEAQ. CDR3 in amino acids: CASSSEIFSYEQYF. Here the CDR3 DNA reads TGTGCCAGCAGCTCAGAGATCTTCAGCTACGAGCAGTACTTC.

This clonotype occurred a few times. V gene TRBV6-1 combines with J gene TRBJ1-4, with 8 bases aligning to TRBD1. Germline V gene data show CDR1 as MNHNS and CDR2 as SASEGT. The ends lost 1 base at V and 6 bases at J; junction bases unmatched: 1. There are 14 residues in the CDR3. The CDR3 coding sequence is TGTGCCAGCAGTGAAGGGACAGGGTATGAAAAACTGTTTTTT. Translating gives CASSEGTGYEKLFF.

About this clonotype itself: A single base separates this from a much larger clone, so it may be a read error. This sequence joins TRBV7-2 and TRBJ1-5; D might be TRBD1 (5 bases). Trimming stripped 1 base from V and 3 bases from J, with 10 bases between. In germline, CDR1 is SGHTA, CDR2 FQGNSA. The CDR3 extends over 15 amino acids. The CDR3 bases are TGTGCCAGCAGCTTAGTGGGACGGTACAATCAGCCCCAGCATTTT. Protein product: CASSLVGRYNQPQHF.

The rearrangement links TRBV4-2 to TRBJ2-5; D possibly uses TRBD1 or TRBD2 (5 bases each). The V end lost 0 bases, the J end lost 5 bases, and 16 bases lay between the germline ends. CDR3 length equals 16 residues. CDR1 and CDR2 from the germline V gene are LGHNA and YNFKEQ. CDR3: CASSQDPGRVGETQYF. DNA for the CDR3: TGTGCCAGCAGCCAAGACCCGGGACGGGTTGGGGAGACCCAGTACTTC.

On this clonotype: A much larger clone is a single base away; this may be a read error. CDR3 residues: CSARGAVLYEQYF. The CDR3, as DNA: TGCAGTGCTAGGGGGGCAGTTCTATACGAGCAGTACTTC. This chain links TRBV20-1 with TRBJ2-7; D may be TRBD1 (6 bases). V gave up 3 bases and J gave up 4 bases, with 13 bases separating them. The CDR3 sequence is 13 residues long. The V gene's germline CDR1 is DFQATT and CDR2 SNEGSKA (reference sequence).

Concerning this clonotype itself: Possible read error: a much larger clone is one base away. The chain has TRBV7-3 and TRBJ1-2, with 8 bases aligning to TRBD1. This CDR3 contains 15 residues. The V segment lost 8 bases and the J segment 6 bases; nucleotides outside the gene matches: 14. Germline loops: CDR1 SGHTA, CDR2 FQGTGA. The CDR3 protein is CASGGQGALPHGYTF. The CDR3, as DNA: TGTGCCAGCGGCGGACAGGGAGCCCTTCCTCATGGCTACACCTTC.

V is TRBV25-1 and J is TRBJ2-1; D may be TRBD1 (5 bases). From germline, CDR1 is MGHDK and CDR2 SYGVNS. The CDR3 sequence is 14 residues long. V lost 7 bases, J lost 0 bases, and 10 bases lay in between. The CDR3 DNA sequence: TGTGCCAGCATGGGGCCGGGCTCCTACAATGAGCAGTTCTTC. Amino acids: CASMGPGSYNEQFF.